The 27 T cell receptor beta chains in this list originate from one sample, sequenced in a study of control samples from healthy donors and cancer patients. Profiled with immunoSEQ multiplex PCR; TCRdb holds only in-frame clones, not every one. There are some 130,000 clones in the sample; roughly 92% occur only once, and approximately 6% lies in the top ten. Sequenced: blood. The source is a young man in good health.

The chain couples TRBV10-1 to TRBJ1-3; TRBD1 agrees at 8 bases. J lost 5 bases, V lost 6 bases, and 6 bases had no gene match. The CDR3 totals 14 residues. Germline lookup yields CDR1 WNHNN and CDR2 SYGVQD (reference sequence). DNA of the CDR3: TGCGCCAGCAGAATTAGACAGGGGAGAAACACCATATATTTT. It encodes CASRIRQGRNTIYF.

J is TRBJ2-7 and V is TRBV7-9, with 7 nucleotides matching TRBD1. The CDR3 length is 14 residues. The V and J ends lost 5 bases and 4 bases, in that order; junction bases with no gene match: 8. Germline CDR1 SEHNR, CDR2 FQNEAQ (reference sequence). The CDR3 sequence is CASSPNRGNYEQYF. CDR3 coding DNA: TGTGCCAGCAGCCCAAACAGGGGTAATTACGAGCAGTACTTC.

J is TRBJ2-5 and V is TRBV11-1; TRBD1 aligns across 8 bases. The germline V gene encodes CDR1 SGHAT and CDR2 FQDESV (reference sequence). The CDR3 sequence is 14 residues long. Unmatched junction bases numbered 4, after V lost 4 bases and J lost 3 bases. In nucleotides, the CDR3 is TGTGCCAGCAGCTCGCTGGACAGGGAAGAGACCCAGTACTTC. It specifies CASSSLDREETQYF.

V and J are TRBV6-1 and TRBJ1-6, with D possibly TRBD1 on 6 matching bases. CDR1 is MNHNS and CDR2 is SASEGT in the germline V gene. The CDR3 covers 14 residues. V dropped 3 bases and J dropped 9 bases, with 12 bases sitting between them. The CDR3 bases are TGTGCCAGCAGTGACAACAGGGATTTTTCACCCCTCCACTTT. Protein sequence: CASSDNRDFSPLHF.

J is TRBJ2-5 and V is TRBV5-1; 7 bases align to TRBD2. This CDR3 is 15 amino acids long. The V gene's germline CDR1 is SGHRS and CDR2 YFSETQ. V lost 0 bases to trimming and J lost 2 bases; unmatched junction nucleotides: 4. CDR3 protein: CASSLGGGGQETQYF. CDR3 in DNA: TGCGCCAGCAGCTTGGGTGGCGGGGGACAAGAGACCCAGTACTTC. Full variable domain (remainder filled in from reference TRBV5-1 and TRBJ2-5): KAGVTQTPRYLIKTRGQQVTLSCSPISGHRSVSWYQQTPGQGLQFLFEYFSETQRNKGNFPGRFSGRQFSNSRSEMNVSTLELGDSALYLCASSLGGGGQETQYFGPGTRLLVL.

This chain links TRBV4-1 with TRBJ2-3; the match to TRBD2 covers 7 bases. Looked up from germline, CDR1 is MGHRA and CDR2 is YSYEKL. After removal of 0 bases from V and 2 bases from J, the junction contained 2 bases not matched to a gene. The length of the CDR3 is 15 residues. For the CDR3, the DNA is TGCGCCAGCAGCCAAGATCTAGCGGCCACAGATACGCAGTATTTT. Its protein is CASSQDLAATDTQYF.

As concerns this clone: Different DNA sequences within this sample yield the same CDR3. The chain is built from TRBV18 and TRBJ1-1; D remains ambiguous. Germline assignment: CDR1 KGHSH and CDR2 LQKENI. The CDR3 sequence is 16 residues long. Trimming stripped 3 bases from V and 1 base from J, with 15 bases between. The CDR3 DNA is TGTGCCAGCTCACCTTATAGCGGGCCGTCGAACACTGAAGCTTTCTTT. Protein product: CASSPYSGPSNTEAFF.

This clone was detected a few times. The chain is built from TRBV7-3 and TRBJ2-3; D perhaps matches TRBD2 (5 bases). Trimming cost V 5 bases and J 5 bases, with 14 bases left between them. CDR3 length: 14 residues. Germline CDR1 reads SGHTA; CDR2 reads FQGTGA. The CDR3: CASSPYAAGDTQYF. Written as DNA, the CDR3 is TGTGCCAGCAGCCCCTACGCGGCGGGAGATACGCAGTATTTT.

There are a few counts of this clone. The CDR3 protein is CASSIVDGINQPQHF. The DNA of the CDR3 is TGTGCCAGTAGTATAGTAGACGGGATCAATCAGCCCCAGCATTTT. The chain couples TRBV19 to TRBJ1-5; D is undetermined. Germline V CDR1 and CDR2: LNHDA, SQIVND (reference sequence). The CDR3 sequence is 15 residues long. Between the trimmed V and J ends, which lost 1 base and 3 bases, there was a span of 10 bases.

The gene calls are TRBV30 and TRBJ1-2; 7 bases are shared with TRBD1. Unmatched junction bases numbered 12, after V lost 2 bases and J lost 6 bases. CDR3 size: 15 residues. In germline, CDR1 is GTSNPN, CDR2 SVGIG (reference sequence). The chain's CDR3 is CAWSKFEGAKDGYTF. CDR3 in DNA: TGTGCCTGGAGTAAGTTTGAGGGGGCGAAGGATGGCTACACCTTC.

The gene calls are TRBV9 and TRBJ2-1; TRBD1 matches at 9 bases. This CDR3 has 14 residues. J lost 7 bases, V lost 3 bases, and 5 bases had no gene match. CDR1 SGDLS and CDR2 YYNGEE come from the germline V gene. The CDR3 here is CASSARQGGNEQFF. CDR3 in DNA: TGTGCCAGCAGCGCGCGACAGGGGGGGAATGAGCAGTTCTTC.

The V and J genes are TRBV10-1 and TRBJ2-3, with TRBD2 matching 12 bases. The V segment lost 0 bases and the J segment 5 bases; nucleotides outside the gene matches: 9. Looked up from germline, CDR1 is WNHNN and CDR2 is SYGVQD (reference sequence). This CDR3 comprises 18 residues. The CDR3 is CASSESMASGGAGDTQYF. The CDR3 DNA follows: TGCGCCAGCAGTGAGTCGATGGCTAGCGGGGGGGCCGGAGATACGCAGTATTTT.

The V call is TRBV2, the J call TRBJ2-5; 11 bases align to TRBD2. The trim removed 4 bases at V and 4 bases at J, leaving 2 bases unmatched. The germline V gene has CDR1 SNHLY and CDR2 FYNNEI. The CDR3 covers 14 residues. In DNA, the CDR3 is TGTGCCAGCAGTGGACTAGCGGGGCGAGAGACCCAGTACTTC. Translation: CASSGLAGRETQYF.

J is TRBJ2-7 and V is TRBV2; D is uncertain. The CDR3 extends over 10 amino acids. Germline V gene data show CDR1 as SNHLY and CDR2 as FYNNEI. Between the trimmed V and J ends, which lost 6 bases and 2 bases, there was a span of 2 bases. CDR3 nucleotide sequence: TGTGCCAGCAGCACCTACGAGCAGTACTTC. Translating gives CASSTYEQYF.

The chain recombines TRBV30 with TRBJ1-2; D not resolved. Trimming removed 0 bases at V and 3 bases at J, with 5 bases between. The CDR3 consists of 12 residues. Looked up from germline, CDR1 is GTSNPN and CDR2 is SVGIG (reference sequence). CDR3 coding DNA: TGTGCCTGGAGTGTTACGGACTATGGCTACACCTTC. Its translation: CAWSVTDYGYTF.

This chain uses TRBV12-5 with TRBJ2-5; D unclear. The CDR3 runs to 14 residues. Trimming removed 7 bases at V and 5 bases at J, with 17 bases between. In germline, CDR1 is LGHNT, CDR2 FRNRAP. The chain's CDR3 is CASAPGLVRETQYF. DNA for the CDR3: TGTGCTAGTGCCCCGGGCCTTGTGCGTGAGACCCAGTACTTC.

This clone was seen once. The chain is built from TRBV30 and TRBJ1-5; D ambiguous. V dropped 2 bases and J dropped 4 bases, with 12 bases sitting between them. CDR3 size: 14 residues. Looked up from germline, CDR1 is GTSNPN and CDR2 is SVGIG (reference sequence). The CDR3 bases are TGTGCCTGGAGTCGTTCTGTCGGTAATCAGCCCCAGCATTTT. Its protein product is CAWSRSVGNQPQHF.

This chain connects TRBV7-9 to TRBJ2-1, with TRBD2 identical over 11 bases. Germline CDR1 and CDR2: SEHNR and FQNEAQ (reference sequence). Germline trimming cut 6 bases from V and 8 bases from J; bases unmatched to any gene: 12. CDR3 size: 16 residues. CDR3 in DNA: TGTGCCAGCAGTTCAACACATAGCGGGGGGGCCTATGAGCAGTTCTTC. Protein product: CASSSTHSGGAYEQFF.

The chain has TRBV5-1 and TRBJ1-1; possibly TRBD1 for D (5 bases). Trimming shortened V by 3 bases and J by 10 bases, and 16 bases separated the two germline ends. The germline V gene encodes CDR1 SGHRS and CDR2 YFSETQ. The CDR3 runs to 13 residues. The DNA for the CDR3 is TGCGCCAGCAGCTCGGGACTCTTGATGGGAGCTTTCTTT. This sequence encodes CASSSGLLMGAFF. Full variable domain (rest looked up from reference TRBV5-1 and TRBJ1-1): KAGVTQTPRYLIKTRGQQVTLSCSPISGHRSVSWYQQTPGQGLQFLFEYFSETQRNKGNFPGRFSGRQFSNSRSEMNVSTLELGDSALYLCASSSGLLMGAFFGQGTRLTVV.

V is TRBV10-3 and J is TRBJ1-6, with 9 bases aligning to TRBD1. Germline V gene data show CDR1 as ENHRY and CDR2 as SYGVKD. The CDR3 covers 16 residues. The trim removed 3 bases at V and 8 bases at J, leaving 8 bases unmatched. The CDR3 DNA is TGTGCCATCAGTGAATACACAGGGGGCGCCGATTCACCCCTCCACTTT. Its protein product is CAISEYTGGADSPLHF.

This sequence joins TRBV3-1 (or the pseudogene TRBV3-2) and TRBJ1-3, with unresolved D. Germline-derived CDR1 and CDR2 are LGHDT and YNNKEL (reference sequence). The germline V and J ends were trimmed by 3 bases and 3 bases, with 6 bases remaining between them. This CDR3 comprises 13 residues. CDR3 protein: CASSHNNGNTIYF. The CDR3 bases are TGTGCCAGCAGCCATAATAATGGAAACACCATATATTTT.

The chain recombines TRBV28 with TRBJ1-2, with TRBD1 matching over 7 bases. The CDR3 runs 14 residues. The germline V gene has CDR1 MDHEN and CDR2 SYDVKM. The trim removed 5 bases at V and 2 bases at J, leaving 5 bases unmatched. The CDR3 sequence: CASSPTGPNYGYTF. The DNA of the CDR3 is TGTGCCAGCAGTCCGACAGGGCCGAACTATGGCTACACCTTC.

V gene TRBV9 combines with J gene TRBJ1-2, with 9 bases aligning to TRBD1. The CDR3 is made up of 15 amino acids. The germline gives CDR1 SGDLS, CDR2 YYNGEE. V lost 3 bases to trimming and J lost 8 bases; unmatched junction nucleotides: 11. The DNA of the CDR3 is TGTGCCAGCAGCGCCGGAAGACAGGGGGATAACGGCTACACCTTC. It yields the protein CASSAGRQGDNGYTF.

Notes on this clone: Other DNA sequences from this sample encode an identical CDR3 as well. The chain couples TRBV2 to TRBJ2-5, with D hard to call. From germline, CDR1 is SNHLY and CDR2 FYNNEI. There are 14 residues in the CDR3. Trimming stripped 3 bases from V and 2 bases from J, with 10 bases between. CDR3 sequence (DNA): TGTGCCAGCAGTGAGGGAACGGCACAAGAGACCCAGTACTTC. Protein sequence: CASSEGTAQETQYF.

V gene TRBV11-3 combines with J gene TRBJ1-2, with a tentative D call TRBD1 (6 bases). Trimming took 4 bases from V and 4 from J, leaving 13 bases between them. This CDR3 contains 14 residues. CDR1 is SGHNT and CDR2 is YENEEA in the germline V gene. The CDR3 region is CASSCGGAIYGYTF. CDR3 nucleotide sequence: TGTGCCAGCAGCTGCGGGGGGGCGATCTATGGCTACACCTTC.

The chain links TRBV30 to TRBJ2-7; 12 bases map to TRBD2. V lost 0 bases and J lost 3; bases outside the gene matches: 15. This CDR3 contains 19 residues. Germline V gene lookup returns CDR1 GTSNPN and CDR2 SVGIG (reference sequence). In DNA, the CDR3 is TGTGCCTGGAGTGTACAGCCATTTAGGACTAGCGGGGAAGACTACGAGCAGTACTTC. Translated: CAWSVQPFRTSGEDYEQYF.

The rearrangement uses TRBV2 and TRBJ2-3; 8 bases fit TRBD2. CDR1 is SNHLY and CDR2 is FYNNEI in the germline V gene. The CDR3 totals 16 residues. Trimming took 4 bases from V and 4 from J; bases not matched to a gene: 10. The chain's CDR3 is CASSGAGGQPSDTQYF. The CDR3 DNA reads as TGTGCCAGCAGTGGGGCGGGGGGCCAACCTTCAGATACGCAGTATTTT.